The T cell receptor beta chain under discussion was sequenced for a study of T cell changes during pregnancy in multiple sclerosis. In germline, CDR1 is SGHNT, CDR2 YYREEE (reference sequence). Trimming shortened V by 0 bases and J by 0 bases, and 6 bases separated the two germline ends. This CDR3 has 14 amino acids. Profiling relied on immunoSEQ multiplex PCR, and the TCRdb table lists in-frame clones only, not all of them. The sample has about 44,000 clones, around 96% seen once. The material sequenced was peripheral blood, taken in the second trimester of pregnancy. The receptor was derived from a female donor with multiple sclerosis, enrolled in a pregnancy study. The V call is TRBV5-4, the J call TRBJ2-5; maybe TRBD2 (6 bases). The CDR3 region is CASSLGDYQETQYF. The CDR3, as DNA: TGTGCCAGCAGCTTGGGGGACTACCAAGAGACCCAGTACTTC.